This TCR beta chain was recorded in a study of T cell repertoires in cytomegalovirus infection (dated by TCRdb to the late 2010s). The study in broad terms: Peptide stimulations targeted recently identified HLA-C-restricted CMV epitopes, whose presentation resists viral immunomodulation, together with well-studied HLA-B-restricted epitopes. The HLA type of each donor mattered for the analysis, because public TCR beta signatures pointed to carriage of CMV infection along with the matching HLA type.

The CDR3 starts with the cysteine, ends with the phenylalanine, and has 16 residues. Here the CDR3 DNA is all that survives: 48 bases in frame from base 1. Germline trimming: 6 bases from V, 6 bases from J; junction bases outside gene matches: 13. CDR1 and CDR2 were assigned from the germline V gene as SGHVT and SQSDAQ. The data were produced on an Illumina HiSeq 1500. The public reads were reprocessed in TCRdb via fastp at Q25 and MiXCR, keeping in-frame beta chains. Duplicate CDR3 protein sequences are folded into a single record with the most common DNA and genes. This sample lists a few hundred thousand distinct CDR3 sequences; around two fifths were detected once. Together, the top ten hold about 46% of the sample. Reading the label with the study, this specimen's treatment or condition is: in vitro stimulation with specific CMV peptide epitopes to enrich CMV-specific T cells. This clonotype has a handful of counts. What antigen it recognizes has not been identified. Base qualities were left out, and no much larger clone turns up one base away.

What the work shows at the level of the full study, not this receptor alone: Carriers of CMV infection plus the relevant HLA type were discriminated by the cumulative frequency of public TCR beta family members in the study cohort and in an independent 352-donor cohort. The ex vivo response was dominated by HLA-C-restricted CMV-specific TCR beta clonotypes, and the single most frequent clonotype in two of eight donors was supplied by these HLA-C-restricted clonotypes.

This TCR derives from a human donor in good health (CMV status not recorded). Some clones in this sample may be carry-over from other donors' samples. The sequenced sample was cultured PBMCs, obtained from culture after CMV antigen stimulation. The chain is made from TRBV7-4 and TRBJ2-1, with 8 bases matching TRBD2. The DNA sequence follows: TGTGCCAGCAGAAAATCCACACGGACTAGCACCAATGAGCAGTTCTTC. Protein translation: CASRKSTRTSTNEQFF.